This T cell receptor (beta chain) was identified in a study of blood T cells in healthy people across ages. Whole-study context: Template-switching capture recovered about one barcoded beta molecule per two T cells.

A sample-barcoded 5' primer and a J-beta primer mix were used in a second PCR of roughly 7 to 11 cycles. A 12-random-nucleotide template-switch adaptor tagged each cDNA molecule. TCRdb analysed the 5' RACE reads with MiXCR anew, one entry per CDR3 protein. Found here are around 900,000 distinct CDR3 sequences, under 35% of them singletons; the top ten hold approximately 15%. The CDR3 loop spans 14 amino acids. V lost 2 bases and J 7 bases, leaving 14 bases between the germline ends. This clonotype was detected many times. The chain employs TRBV12-3 or TRBV12-4 and TRBJ1-1; D might be TRBD1 (6 bases). Source material: blood. The source of this sequence is a woman aged 80 or over in good health. The CDR3 spells CASSLLGGRGEAFF. The CDR3 DNA follows: TGTGCCAGCAGTTTACTAGGGGGACGAGGTGAAGCTTTCTTT.